The 2 T cell receptor beta chains below come from one sample, sequenced in a study of beta chain features in type 1 diabetes. The whole isolated RNA underwent reverse transcription, so sequencing captured expressed TCRB transcripts. Clones were sequenced by immunoSEQ multiplex PCR, and TCRdb holds only the in-frame ones, with some missing. The sample gives hundreds of thousands of clones, around 10% of which show up once; about 0.03% is in the top ten. Sequences were obtained from naive CD4+ T cells from blood. These receptors all come from a woman between 18 and 30 years old in good health.

The CDR3 nucleotides read TGTGCCAGCAGCCCCCTTGGACAGGGAATGGGGCCCCAGCATTTT. This sequence encodes CASSPLGQGMGPQHF. The chain employs TRBV7-8 and TRBJ1-5; 8 bases map to TRBD1. The V gene end was trimmed by 5 bases and the J gene end by 9 bases; junction bases not matched to a gene: 12. CDR3 size: 15 residues. The V gene's germline CDR1 is SGHVS and CDR2 FQNEAQ.

This clone was seen a few times. The chain carries TRBV28 and TRBJ1-2; TRBD1 aligns across 10 bases. V lost 3 bases and J lost 7; bases outside the gene matches: 11. This CDR3 region has 16 residues. CDR1 and CDR2 (germline): MDHEN, SYDVKM. CDR3 sequence reads: CASSFPIFRDRGGYTF. CDR3 DNA sequence: TGTGCCAGCAGTTTCCCTATATTTCGGGACAGGGGTGGCTACACCTTC.